Reported below is one TCR beta chain. The antigen remains unidentified. The data are from a study of cytotoxic CD8 clonotypes in ibrutinib-treated CLL. About the study: Response samples were obtained once patients had received a median roughly 11 months of treatment, range 6 to 36.

Profiling relied on immunoSEQ multiplex PCR, and the TCRdb table lists in-frame clones only, not all of them. Among approximately 160,000 clones listed, 70% to 90% were seen once. This CDR3 has 17 amino acids. V lost 0 bases and J lost 0, with 15 bases in between. Germline loops: CDR1 SGHKS, CDR2 YYEKEE (reference sequence). Study-wide findings and caveats: Elevated clonality accompanied ibrutinib response, with a return toward baseline values at progression. Public clonotypes were rare and shrank or held steady on treatment.

With cryopreserved PBMCs as the source, roughly 2 micrograms of genomic DNA went to TCR beta libraries. This specimen consisted of PBMCs, obtained at disease progression, from a patient treated with ibrutinib. The receptor was derived from a human donor with chronic lymphocytic leukemia. The genes are TRBV5-5 and TRBJ1-1, with D possibly being TRBD1 (6 bases). CDR3 coding DNA: TGTGCCAGCAGCTTGGAGCTTGGCGGGGGCCTGAACACTGAAGCTTTCTTT. It encodes CASSLELGGGLNTEAFF.